Described below is a single TCR beta chain sequence and its context. Its antigen is currently unknown. The germline CDR1 and CDR2 sequences are DFQATT and SNEGSKA (reference sequence). This CDR3 has 14 amino acids. This entry belongs to a study of T cells expressing NK-cell markers. In the study overall: Beta-chain profiling covered CD3+CD56+NKG2C+, CD3+CD56+NKG2C- and CD3+CD56-NKG2C+ sorted subsets. Eight donors were sequenced, of whom seven were HCMV-seropositive, while the remaining one was HCMV-seronegative.

Study findings and constraints: Several of the donors carried dominant NKG2C+ clonotypes that took up about 1.0-7.5% of their CD8+ T cells.

5'RACE template switching built TCR beta cDNA with unique molecular identifiers. Following a re-call of the 5' RACE reads, TCRdb has one entry per CDR3 protein and lacks DNA. This sample contains 500,000 to 700,000 distinct CDR3 sequences. The genes are TRBV20-1 and TRBJ2-6; the D gene TCRdb calls, TRBD1, cannot be checked with no DNA. This sequence originates from a man aged 18 to 29 in good health. Source material: blood T cells: a sorted CD56 or NKG2C T cell subset, CD4+ or CD8+ T cells, or bulk PBMC T cells (not recorded which). The CDR3 is CSGFTGVGANVLTF.